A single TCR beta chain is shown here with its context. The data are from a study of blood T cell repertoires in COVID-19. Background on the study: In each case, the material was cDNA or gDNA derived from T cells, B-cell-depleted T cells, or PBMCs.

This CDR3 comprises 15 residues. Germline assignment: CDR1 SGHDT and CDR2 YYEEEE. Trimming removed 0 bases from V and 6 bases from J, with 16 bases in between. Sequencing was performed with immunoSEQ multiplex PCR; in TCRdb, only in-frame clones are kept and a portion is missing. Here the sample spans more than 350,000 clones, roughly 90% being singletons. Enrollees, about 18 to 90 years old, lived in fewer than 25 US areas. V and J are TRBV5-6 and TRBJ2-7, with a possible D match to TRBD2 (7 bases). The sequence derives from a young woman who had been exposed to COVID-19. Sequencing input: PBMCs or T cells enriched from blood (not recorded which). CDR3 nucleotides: TGTGCCAGCAGCTTGGTCGCGGGGGCAGTAGGCGAGCAGTACTTC. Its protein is CASSLVAGAVGEQYF.